Listed here are 23 T cell receptor beta chains from one sample, sequenced in a study of graft-versus-host responses after intestinal transplantation. Clones were sequenced by immunoSEQ multiplex PCR, and TCRdb holds only the in-frame ones, with some missing. This table holds 70,000 to 95,000 clones, 90% to 95% found once. No cognate antigen is known for these TCRs. The sequencing here drew on unstimulated CD8+ T cells sorted from spleen or lymph node cells, taken before transplant. All receptors come from a human donor who was the organ donor for an intestinal transplant.

The chain couples TRBV4-2 to TRBJ2-3; 16 bases fit TRBD2. The junction had 5 bases not matched to a gene; V was cut back by 4 bases and J by 4 bases. This CDR3 region has 17 residues. Germline CDR1 LGHNA, CDR2 YNFKEQ. The CDR3 DNA reads as TGTGCCAGCAGCCCTCTGGGACTAGCGGGGGGGGCAGATACGCAGTATTTT. Encoded protein: CASSPLGLAGGADTQYF.

The chain links TRBV5-6 to TRBJ1-2, with 8 nucleotides matching TRBD1. This CDR3 is built from 17 residues. Germline V gives CDR1 SGHDT, CDR2 YYEEEE. With V trimmed by 6 bases and J by 1 base, 14 bases remained unmatched. The CDR3 region is CASIRTGLVYRNYGYTF. In DNA form, the CDR3 reads TGTGCCAGCATCCGGACAGGGCTTGTTTATCGTAACTATGGCTACACCTTC.

This rearrangement joins TRBV28 to TRBJ2-1; 10 nucleotides match TRBD1. The junction had 14 bases not matched to a gene; V was cut back by 6 bases and J by 9 bases. CDR3 length equals 16 residues. In germline, CDR1 is MDHEN, CDR2 SYDVKM. The chain's CDR3 is CASSQQRDRGESEQFF. Written as DNA, the CDR3 is TGTGCCAGCAGCCAACAGAGGGACAGGGGTGAATCTGAGCAGTTCTTC.

This clone was observed a handful of times. This chain connects TRBV25-1 to TRBJ2-7, with TRBD2 as a possible D gene (6 bases). V dropped 6 bases and J dropped 3 bases, with 15 bases sitting between them. The CDR3 runs 14 residues. In germline, CDR1 is MGHDK, CDR2 SYGVNS. In DNA form, the CDR3 reads TGTGCCAGCAGCCCACAAATGCGGGACTACGAGCAGTACTTC. Translated: CASSPQMRDYEQYF.

This chain links TRBV28 with TRBJ1-1; 9 nucleotides line up with TRBD1. There are 15 residues in the CDR3. The junction had 6 bases not matched to a gene; V was cut back by 3 bases and J by 4 bases. Germline lookup yields CDR1 MDHEN and CDR2 SYDVKM. DNA for the CDR3: TGTGCCAGCAGTTTCGTACAGGGGGCGGGCACTGAAGCTTTCTTT. It yields the protein CASSFVQGAGTEAFF.

The chain employs TRBV5-6 and TRBJ1-2; unclear D gene. Trimming removed 1 base at V and 4 bases at J, with 14 bases between. Germline values: CDR1 SGHDT, CDR2 YYEEEE. The CDR3 consists of 15 residues. CDR3 protein: CASSLWAGKTYGYTF. In DNA form, the CDR3 reads TGTGCCAGCAGCTTGTGGGCAGGAAAGACCTATGGCTACACCTTC. Variable domain in full (rest from reference TRBV5-6 and TRBJ1-2): DAGVTQSPTHLIKTRGQQVTLRCSPKSGHDTVSWYQQALGQGPQFIFQYYEEEERQRGNFPDRFSGHQFPNYSSELNVNALLLGDSALYLCASSLWAGKTYGYTFGSGTRLTVV.

The chain couples TRBV4-1 to TRBJ2-1; TRBD2 is a possible D gene (5 bases). Looked up from germline, CDR1 is MGHRA and CDR2 is YSYEKL. The ends were cut back, 3 bases at V and 2 bases at J, with 5 bases in the middle. CDR3 size: 13 residues. DNA of the CDR3: TGCGCCAGCAGCCAGGGAGCCTACAATGAGCAGTTCTTC. Its translation: CASSQGAYNEQFF.

In its sample, this clone was seen once. This rearrangement joins TRBV9 to TRBJ2-1; D is unresolved. The CDR3 runs to 14 residues. With 3 bases removed from V and 8 bases from J, the gap between germline ends came to 15 bases. Germline V gene lookup returns CDR1 SGDLS and CDR2 YYNGEE. The CDR3 bases are TGTGCCAGCAGCGACCCCGGGTTCGGCCATGAGCAGTTCTTC. Encoded protein: CASSDPGFGHEQFF.

The chain combines TRBV19 with TRBJ2-3; 9 positions agree with TRBD2. The CDR3 totals 16 residues. The trim removed 5 bases at V and 2 bases at J, leaving 8 bases unmatched. The germline V gene has CDR1 LNHDA and CDR2 SQIVND (reference sequence). The DNA of the CDR3 is TGTGCCAGTAGTCCCTCTAGCGGGGCCTACACAGATACGCAGTATTTT. This translates into CASSPSSGAYTDTQYF.

The V gene is TRBV11-2, the J gene TRBJ1-3; D is unclear. CDR3 size: 14 residues. Germline V lookup: CDR1 SGHAT, CDR2 FQNNGV. Trimming removed 3 bases at V and 0 bases at J, with 6 bases between. CDR3 coding DNA: TGTGCCAGCAGCTTTTGGCTCTCTGGAAACACCATATATTTT. Translation gives CASSFWLSGNTIYF. Looking up the rest from reference TRBV11-2 and TRBJ1-3 gives the full variable domain: EAGVAQSPRYKIIEKRQSVAFWCNPISGHATLYWYQQILGQGPKLLIQFQNNGVVDDSQLPKDRFSAERLKGVDSTLKIQPAKLEDSAVYLCASSFWLSGNTIYFGEGSWLTVV.

The chain carries TRBV4-1 and TRBJ2-1; 9 bases align to TRBD1. Germline V gene data show CDR1 as MGHRA and CDR2 as YSYEKL. The CDR3 has 16 amino acids. Trimming took 0 bases from V and 5 from J; bases not matched to a gene: 5. This chain's CDR3 is CASSQDGTGYDNEQFF. CDR3 bases: TGCGCCAGCAGCCAAGATGGGACAGGGTATGACAATGAGCAGTTCTTC.

This clone was seen once. V gene TRBV5-4 combines with J gene TRBJ2-7; 11 bases agree with TRBD1. CDR1 and CDR2 from the germline V gene are SGHNT and YYREEE (reference sequence). The length of the CDR3 is 19 residues. V shed 3 bases, J shed 4 bases, and the junction held 18 bases outside the gene matches. The CDR3 region is CASSSLTGQGAGNPYEQYF. CDR3 bases: TGTGCCAGCAGCTCCTTAACCGGACAGGGGGCGGGAAATCCATACGAGCAGTACTTC.

J is TRBJ1-1 and V is TRBV28; 9 nucleotides line up with TRBD1. The CDR3 is 16 amino acids. CDR1 is MDHEN, CDR2 SYDVKM, per germline. The trim removed 1 base at V and 5 bases at J, leaving 8 bases unmatched. The chain's CDR3 is CASSLFGTGFWTEAFF. The CDR3 DNA sequence: TGTGCCAGCAGTTTATTTGGGACAGGGTTTTGGACTGAAGCTTTCTTT.

The chain carries TRBV6-4 and TRBJ2-2, with D possibly TRBD1 on 5 matching bases. CDR1 and CDR2 (germline): MRHNA, SNTAGT. V was clipped by 3 bases and J by 0 bases, with 11 bases between them. The CDR3 is 16 residues long. CDR3 nucleotide sequence: TGTGCCAGCAGTGAAGGGGCTTTCTCGAACACCGGGGAGCTGTTTTTT. This translates into CASSEGAFSNTGELFF.

V is TRBV27 and J is TRBJ2-3; 9 positions agree with TRBD1. J lost 3 bases, V lost 8 bases, and 12 bases had no gene match. Germline-derived CDR1 and CDR2 are MNHEY and SMNVEV (reference sequence). The CDR3 contains 16 residues. The CDR3 sequence is CASSDPGQGQTDTQYF. The CDR3 DNA reads as TGTGCCAGCTCCGACCCGGGACAGGGTCAGACAGATACGCAGTATTTT.

The rearrangement links TRBV19 to TRBJ1-1; possible D gene TRBD1, 5 bases. This CDR3 comprises 16 residues. V was cut by 1 base and J by 0 bases, with 12 bases left in between. Germline CDR1 is LNHDA and CDR2 is SQIVND (reference sequence). CDR3 sequence: CASSIGGGPMNTEAFF. The CDR3 region has the DNA TGTGCCAGTAGTATAGGGGGGGGACCCATGAACACTGAAGCTTTCTTT.

The chain employs TRBV19 and TRBJ2-1; a possible D gene is TRBD2 (5 bases). Trimming pared 0 bases from V and 0 bases from J, leaving 18 bases between. The germline V gene encodes CDR1 LNHDA and CDR2 SQIVND (reference sequence). The CDR3 contains 19 residues. In DNA form, the CDR3 reads TGTGCCAGTAGTATAGATCCCCTGGTTAGCGCGAGCTCCTACAATGAGCAGTTCTTC. It is translated as CASSIDPLVSASSYNEQFF. Together with reference TRBV19 and TRBJ2-1, the CDR3 gives the full variable domain: DGGITQSPKYLFRKEGQNVTLSCEQNLNHDAMYWYRQDPGQGLRLIYYSQIVNDFQKGDIAEGYSVSREKKESFPLTVTSAQKNPTAFYLCASSIDPLVSASSYNEQFFGPGTRLTVL.

The genes are TRBV6-1 and TRBJ1-5; TRBD1 is a possible D gene (5 bases). Per germline, CDR1 MNHNS and CDR2 SASEGT. This CDR3 contains 13 residues. The germline V and J ends were trimmed by 10 bases and 7 bases, with 17 bases remaining between them. CDR3 loop: CAIWEGRNQPQHF. CDR3 sequence (DNA): TGTGCCATCTGGGAGGGGAGAAACCAGCCCCAGCATTTT.

The chain carries TRBV2 and TRBJ2-7; the D gene is possibly TRBD1 (5 bases). V lost 6 bases and J 0 bases, leaving 12 bases between the germline ends. This CDR3 spans 14 amino acids. Looked up from germline, CDR1 is SNHLY and CDR2 is FYNNEI. The CDR3: CASSPRVSSYEQYF. CDR3 nucleotide sequence: TGTGCCAGCAGCCCCAGGGTAAGCTCCTACGAGCAGTACTTC.

A note on this clone: The same CDR3 arises from other DNA sequences in this sample as well. The chain combines TRBV19 with TRBJ1-5; no clear D gene. Germline V lookup: CDR1 LNHDA, CDR2 SQIVND (reference sequence). The CDR3 covers 13 residues. Trimming cost V 1 base and J 4 bases, with 5 bases left between them. CDR3 region: CASSIGGNQPQHF. DNA for the CDR3: TGTGCCAGTAGTATAGGAGGGAATCAGCCCCAGCATTTT.

V gene TRBV27 combines with J gene TRBJ2-1; the match to TRBD2 covers 10 bases. CDR3 size: 23 residues. Per the germline V gene, CDR1 is MNHEY and CDR2 is SMNVEV (reference sequence). After removal of 2 bases from V and 5 bases from J, the junction contained 27 bases not matched to a gene. Here the CDR3 DNA reads TGTGCCAGCAGTTTAAGGTACAGGGTGCCTTGGCTAGCGGGGGTTTCGGTGAACAATGAGCAGTTCTTC. Translated: CASSLRYRVPWLAGVSVNNEQFF.

This rearrangement joins TRBV6-5 to TRBJ1-5, with unresolved D. Germline CDR1 and CDR2: MNHEY and SVGAGI. Trimming shortened V by 4 bases and J by 10 bases, and 11 bases separated the two germline ends. The CDR3 consists of 12 residues. The CDR3 loop reads CASSSPGTPQHF. CDR3 coding DNA: TGTGCCAGCAGTTCCCCGGGAACACCCCAGCATTTT.

The chain uses TRBV7-3 and TRBJ2-1; 7 bases are a match to TRBD2. The germline V gene has CDR1 SGHTA and CDR2 FQGTGA. This CDR3 spans 13 amino acids. J gave up 5 bases and V 9 bases, and 7 bases lay outside the gene matches. As DNA, the CDR3 is TGTGCCAGTCGGAGGGAGGGCCACAATGAGCAGTTCTTC. This translates into CASRREGHNEQFF.